Sequencing of this T cell receptor beta chain was carried out in a study of cytomegalovirus exposure and HLA in healthy donors. This CDR3 contains 11 residues. The germline gives CDR1 MNHNY, CDR2 SVGAGI (reference sequence). Trimming removed 10 bases at V and 4 bases at J, with 10 bases between. Method: immunoSEQ multiplex PCR; TCRdb's copy keeps in-frame clones and lacks some. The table shows about 170,000 clones, with roughly nine tenths occurring only once. Study findings and constraints: The finding came from a later analysis; first-cohort TCR clusters tended to co-occur in the roughly 110 validation repertoires.

Regarding this clone: Its specificity is unknown.

This TCR derives from a young woman in good health and CMV-seropositive. The V and J genes are TRBV6-6 and TRBJ1-1; D is perhaps TRBD1 (6 bases). Material for sequencing was PBMCs. CDR3 bases: TGTGCCAACCTACAGGGCACTGAAGCTTTCTTT. Protein: CANLQGTEAFF.